These T cell receptor beta chains were read from a single sample in a study of response to subunit inactivated influenza vaccine. One entry per CDR3 protein, called by TCRdb with MiXCR from the RT-PCR reads. The sample carries 500,000 to 650,000 distinct CDR3 sequences, 6% to 9% recorded once. Source: PBMCs from blood, taken around 25 months after vaccination. The receptors derive from a man aged 50-75 years who received an inactivated influenza vaccine. CDR3s include the opening cysteine and the closing phenylalanine or tryptophan. Each record gives: J gene, clone size, V gene, D gene, CDR3 DNA, CDR3 protein. D genes are given only for firm matches. Part of the rows lack a size; the others show once, few, many or a class for expanded clones.

J: TRBJ2-7
size: NA
V: TRBV10-3
D: NA
DNA: TGTGCCACGGGGGACAACTCCTACGAGCAGTACTTC
CDR3: CATGDNSYEQYF

J: TRBJ2-3
size: NA
V: TRBV20-1
D: TRBD2
DNA: TGCAGTGCTAGAGACCGGACTAGCGGCCCAGATACGCAGTATTTT
CDR3: CSARDRTSGPDTQYF

J: TRBJ1-5
size: many
V: TRBV3-1
D: NA
DNA: TGTGCCAGCAGCCAAGGGGGGCCCCAGCATTTT
CDR3: CASSQGGPQHF

J: TRBJ1-1
size: NA
V: TRBV12-3/TRBV12-4
D: TRBD1
DNA: TGTGCCAGCACCACAGGGGGCAACACTGAAGCTTTCTTT
CDR3: CASTTGGNTEAFF

J: TRBJ1-3
size: many
V: TRBV12-3/TRBV12-4
D: NA
DNA: TGTGCCAGCAGCTTAGGGAACACCATATATTTT
CDR3: CASSLGNTIYF

J: TRBJ1-6
size: few
V: TRBV27
D: TRBD1
DNA: TGTGCCAGCACCCGTCAAGGAGCAGGGGGAGGCTCACCCCTCCACTTT
CDR3: CASTRQGAGGGSPLHF

J: TRBJ2-7
size: NA
V: TRBV29-1
D: TRBD2
DNA: TGCAGCGCCGCGGGACTAGCGGAATACGAGCAGTACTTC
CDR3: CSAAGLAEYEQYF

J: TRBJ2-1
size: few
V: TRBV6-2/TRBV6-3
D: NA
DNA: TGTGCCACTACGATTGTTGGGTCAGCGCCGAGCTCCTACAATGAGCAGTTCTTC
CDR3: CATTIVGSAPSSYNEQFF

J: TRBJ2-6
size: NA
V: TRBV5-1
D: NA
DNA: TGCGCCAGCAGCTTGACCGCGGCAGGAGGCTCTGGGGCCAACGTCCTGACTTTC
CDR3: CASSLTAAGGSGANVLTF

J: TRBJ1-4
size: NA
V: TRBV4-1
D: NA
DNA: TGCGCCAGCAGTCGAGGAACAGGGTTCGATGAAAAACTGTTTTTT
CDR3: CASSRGTGFDEKLFF

J: TRBJ2-1
size: NA
V: TRBV5-6
D: TRBD1
DNA: TGTGCCAGCAGCTTTGGGACAGAGAACAATGAGCAGTTCTTC
CDR3: CASSFGTENNEQFF

J: TRBJ1-5
size: many
V: TRBV19
D: NA
DNA: TGTGCCAGCAGTGTTAGCAATCAGCCCCAGCATTTT
CDR3: CASSVSNQPQHF

J: TRBJ2-7
size: few
V: TRBV7-2
D: TRBD1
DNA: TGTGCCAGCAGCCCCCGGGACAGAGGATCGCGGCAGTACTTC
CDR3: CASSPRDRGSRQYF

J: TRBJ2-7
size: many
V: TRBV11-2
D: NA
DNA: TGTGCCAGCAGCTTAGACTTTGGGAGCGAGCAGTACTTC
CDR3: CASSLDFGSEQYF

J: TRBJ1-2
size: few
V: TRBV9
D: TRBD1
DNA: TGTGCCAGCAGCGTAGGCGGGACAGGAGCCTATGGCTACACCTTC
CDR3: CASSVGGTGAYGYTF

J: TRBJ1-6
size: many
V: TRBV28
D: NA
DNA: TGTGCCAGCAGTTTATGGACAGGCGGGTCACCCCTCCACTTT
CDR3: CASSLWTGGSPLHF

J: TRBJ2-1
size: many
V: TRBV27
D: NA
DNA: TGTGCCAGCAGCCCGTCCGCGTTGACACTATCTTTGAGCGGGAATGAGCAGTTCTTC
CDR3: CASSPSALTLSLSGNEQFF

J: TRBJ2-7
size: many
V: TRBV2
D: NA
DNA: TGTGCCAGCGGGGGGACAATCGACGAGCAGTACTTC
CDR3: CASGGTIDEQYF

J: TRBJ2-7
size: NA
V: TRBV24-1
D: TRBD1
DNA: TGTGCCACCAGTGATTCTTCGACAGGGGTAATGGGGTACGAGCAGTACTTC
CDR3: CATSDSSTGVMGYEQYF

J: TRBJ2-5
size: few
V: TRBV6-6
D: NA
DNA: TGTGCCGTCAGTTTTCCCTTGGAGACCCAGTACTTC
CDR3: CAVSFPLETQYF

J: TRBJ2-1
size: NA
V: TRBV4-2
D: TRBD2
DNA: TGTGCCAGCGGACCTGAACTAGCGGGAGGGTTCGACTATGAGCAGTTCTTC
CDR3: CASGPELAGGFDYEQFF

J: TRBJ2-7
size: few
V: TRBV25-1
D: TRBD2
DNA: TGTGCCAGCAGTGAATACGGCGGGACTAGTCCGGGCGAGCAGTACTTC
CDR3: CASSEYGGTSPGEQYF

J: TRBJ2-1
size: few
V: TRBV20-1
D: TRBD2
DNA: TGCAGTGCTATCGCGGGAGACAATTCCTACAATGAGCAGTTCTTC
CDR3: CSAIAGDNSYNEQFF

J: TRBJ1-4
size: few
V: TRBV7-8
D: NA
DNA: TGTGCCAGCAGCCCGGGACCTAGGGAAAAACTGTTTTTT
CDR3: CASSPGPREKLFF

J: TRBJ2-1
size: few
V: TRBV5-1
D: TRBD1
DNA: TGCGCCAGCAGCTTTGGGACAGCATACTACAATGAGCAGTTCTTC
CDR3: CASSFGTAYYNEQFF

J: TRBJ2-7
size: few
V: TRBV18
D: NA
DNA: TGTGCCAGCTCAAAGGACAACTACGAGCAGTACTTC
CDR3: CASSKDNYEQYF

J: TRBJ2-1
size: many
V: TRBV20-1
D: TRBD2
DNA: TGCAGTGCTAGGGTAGCGGGTTACAATGAGCAGTTCTTC
CDR3: CSARVAGYNEQFF

J: TRBJ2-1
size: NA
V: TRBV6-2/TRBV6-3
D: TRBD2
DNA: TGTGCCAGCAGTTTCAGTTTAGGACTAGAAAGAGTCAATGAGCAGTTCTTC
CDR3: CASSFSLGLERVNEQFF

J: TRBJ2-6
size: NA
V: TRBV3-1
D: NA
DNA: TGTGCCAGCAGCCCGACAGACTCTGGGGCCAACGTCCTGACTTTC
CDR3: CASSPTDSGANVLTF

J: TRBJ1-6
size: few
V: TRBV5-1
D: TRBD1
DNA: TGCGCCAGCAGGCCGGGACAGGGGGATTCACCCCTCCACTTT
CDR3: CASRPGQGDSPLHF

J: TRBJ1-4
size: few
V: TRBV7-7
D: NA
DNA: TGTGCTAGCAGCTTAACTTCGGGGCCTAATGAAAAACTGTTTTTT
CDR3: CASSLTSGPNEKLFF

J: TRBJ2-2
size: NA
V: TRBV12-3/TRBV12-4
D: NA
DNA: TGTGCCAGCAGTTTAGATCGACTTGTTAACACCGGGGAGCTGTTTTTT
CDR3: CASSLDRLVNTGELFF

J: TRBJ1-1
size: many
V: TRBV5-1
D: NA
DNA: TGCGCCAGCAGCGACGGGAACCGGGTCACTGAAGCTTTCTTT
CDR3: CASSDGNRVTEAFF

J: TRBJ2-2
size: NA
V: TRBV27
D: NA
DNA: TGTGCCAGCCGAATTGGGGTGGCCGGGGAGCTGTTTTTT
CDR3: CASRIGVAGELFF

J: TRBJ2-3
size: many
V: TRBV11-3
D: NA
DNA: TGTGCCAGCAGCTTAGGGTCATGGCGGGGGCCCCCCACAGATACGCAGTATTTT
CDR3: CASSLGSWRGPPTDTQYF

J: TRBJ1-5
size: few
V: TRBV6-1
D: NA
DNA: TGTGCCAGCAGTGAAGGGCAGGCAGGCAATCAGCCCCAGCATTTT
CDR3: CASSEGQAGNQPQHF